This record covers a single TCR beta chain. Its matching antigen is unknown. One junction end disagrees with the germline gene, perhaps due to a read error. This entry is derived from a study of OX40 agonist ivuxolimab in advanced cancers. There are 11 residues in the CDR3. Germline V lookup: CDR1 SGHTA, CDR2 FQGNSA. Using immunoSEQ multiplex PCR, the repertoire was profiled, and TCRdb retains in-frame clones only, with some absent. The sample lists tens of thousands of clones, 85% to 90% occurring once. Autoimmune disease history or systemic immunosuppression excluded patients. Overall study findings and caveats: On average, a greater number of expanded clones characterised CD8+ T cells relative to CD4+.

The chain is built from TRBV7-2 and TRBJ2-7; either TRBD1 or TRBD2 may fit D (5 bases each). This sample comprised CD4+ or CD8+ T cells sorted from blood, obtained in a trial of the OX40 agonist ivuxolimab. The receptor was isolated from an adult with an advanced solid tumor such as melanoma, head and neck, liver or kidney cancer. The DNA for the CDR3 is TGTGCCAGCAGCTCTTCAGGGACGTCCGACTTC. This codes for CASSSSGTSDF.